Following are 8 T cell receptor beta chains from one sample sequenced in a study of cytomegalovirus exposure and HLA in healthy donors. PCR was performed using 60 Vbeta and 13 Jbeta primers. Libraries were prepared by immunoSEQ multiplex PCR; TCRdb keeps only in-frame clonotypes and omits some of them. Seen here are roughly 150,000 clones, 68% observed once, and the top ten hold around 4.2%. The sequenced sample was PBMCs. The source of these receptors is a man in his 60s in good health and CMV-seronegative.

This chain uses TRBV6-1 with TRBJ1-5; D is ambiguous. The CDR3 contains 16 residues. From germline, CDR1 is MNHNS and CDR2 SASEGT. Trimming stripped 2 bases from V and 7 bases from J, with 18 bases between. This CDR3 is CASSELAGSVKQPQHF. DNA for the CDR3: TGTGCCAGCAGTGAACTGGCGGGCAGCGTAAAACAGCCCCAGCATTTT.

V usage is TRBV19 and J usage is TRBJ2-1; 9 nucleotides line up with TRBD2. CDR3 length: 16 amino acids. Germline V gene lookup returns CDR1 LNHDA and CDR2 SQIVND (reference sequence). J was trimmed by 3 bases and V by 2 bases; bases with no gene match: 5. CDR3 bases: TGTGCCAGTAGTATAAGGGCTAGCGGGATCTACAATGAGCAGTTCTTC. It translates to CASSIRASGIYNEQFF. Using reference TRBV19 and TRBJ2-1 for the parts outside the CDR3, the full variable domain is DGGITQSPKYLFRKEGQNVTLSCEQNLNHDAMYWYRQDPGQGLRLIYYSQIVNDFQKGDIAEGYSVSREKKESFPLTVTSAQKNPTAFYLCASSIRASGIYNEQFFGPGTRLTVL.

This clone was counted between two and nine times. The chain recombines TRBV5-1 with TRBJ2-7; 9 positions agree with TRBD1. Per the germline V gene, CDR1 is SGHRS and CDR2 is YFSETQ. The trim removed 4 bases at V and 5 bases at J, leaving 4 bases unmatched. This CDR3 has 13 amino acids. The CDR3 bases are TGCGCCAGCAGCGACGGGACAGGGAACGAGCAGTACTTC. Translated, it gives CASSDGTGNEQYF.

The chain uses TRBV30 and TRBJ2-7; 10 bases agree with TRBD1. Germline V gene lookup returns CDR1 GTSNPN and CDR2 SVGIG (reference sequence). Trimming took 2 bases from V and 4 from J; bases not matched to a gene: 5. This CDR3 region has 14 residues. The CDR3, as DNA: TGTGCCTGGAGTAGAGAGGGACAGGGGTACGAGCAGTACTTC. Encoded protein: CAWSREGQGYEQYF.

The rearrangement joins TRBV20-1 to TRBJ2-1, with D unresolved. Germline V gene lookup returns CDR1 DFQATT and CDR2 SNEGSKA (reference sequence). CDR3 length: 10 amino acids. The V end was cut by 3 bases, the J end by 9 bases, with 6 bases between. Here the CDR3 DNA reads TGCAGTGCTAGTCCGGGTGAGCAGTTCTTC. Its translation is CSASPGEQFF.

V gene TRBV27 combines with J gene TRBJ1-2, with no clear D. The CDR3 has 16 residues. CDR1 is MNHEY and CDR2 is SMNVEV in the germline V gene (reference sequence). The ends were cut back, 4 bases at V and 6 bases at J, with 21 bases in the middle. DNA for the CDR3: TGTGCCAGCAGTTCACCGTACGGAGACTCCAAGGATGGCTACACCTTC. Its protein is CASSSPYGDSKDGYTF.

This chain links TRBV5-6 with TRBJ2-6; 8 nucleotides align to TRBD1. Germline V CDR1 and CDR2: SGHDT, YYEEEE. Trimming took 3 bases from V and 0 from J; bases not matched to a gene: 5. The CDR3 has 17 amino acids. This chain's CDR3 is CASSSTGVNSGANVLTF. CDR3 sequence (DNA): TGTGCCAGCAGCTCGACAGGGGTTAACTCTGGGGCCAACGTCCTGACTTTC.

CDR3 sequence (DNA): TGTGCCAGCAGCCCGGACAGGGGATATGAAAAACTGTTTTTT. Its protein product is CASSPDRGYEKLFF. This chain links TRBV7-6 with TRBJ1-4; 9 bases agree with TRBD1. V gave up 5 bases and J gave up 6 bases; unmatched junction bases: 4. The CDR3 runs to 14 residues. Germline CDR1 reads SGHVS; CDR2 reads FNYEAQ.